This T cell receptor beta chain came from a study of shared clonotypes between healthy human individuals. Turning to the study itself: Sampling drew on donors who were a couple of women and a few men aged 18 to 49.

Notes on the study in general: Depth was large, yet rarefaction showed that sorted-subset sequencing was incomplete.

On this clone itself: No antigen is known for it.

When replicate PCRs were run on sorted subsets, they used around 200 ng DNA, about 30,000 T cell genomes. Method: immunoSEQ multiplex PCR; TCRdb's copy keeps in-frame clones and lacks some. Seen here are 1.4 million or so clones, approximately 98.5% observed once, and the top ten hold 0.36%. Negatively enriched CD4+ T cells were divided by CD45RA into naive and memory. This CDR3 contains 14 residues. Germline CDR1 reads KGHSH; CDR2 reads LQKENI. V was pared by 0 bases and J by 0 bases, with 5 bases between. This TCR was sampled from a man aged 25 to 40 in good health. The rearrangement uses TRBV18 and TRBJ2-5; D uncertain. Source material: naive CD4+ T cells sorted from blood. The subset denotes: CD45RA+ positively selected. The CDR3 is CASSPPNYQETQYF. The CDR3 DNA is TGTGCCAGCTCACCACCCAACTACCAAGAGACCCAGTACTTC.